The 6 T cell receptor beta chains below all came from one sample that was sequenced in a study of blood T cell repertoires in COVID-19. Only in-frame clones appear in the TCRdb table, and some are missing; sequencing was by immunoSEQ multiplex PCR. The sample lists around 140,000 clones, roughly 85% occurring once. The sequenced sample was PBMCs or T cells enriched from blood (not recorded which). The receptors were gathered from a woman in her 50s who had recovered from COVID-19.

The J gene is TRBJ1-5, the V gene TRBV28, with D perhaps matching TRBD1 (5 bases). Germline-derived CDR1 and CDR2 are MDHEN and SYDVKM. V gave up 8 bases and J gave up 0 bases, with 17 bases separating them. This CDR3 contains 16 residues. CDR3 in DNA: TGTGCCAGCCACTTGAGACAGACCTATAGCAATCAGCCCCAGCATTTT. This gives the protein CASHLRQTYSNQPQHF. The full variable domain, rest sourced from reference TRBV28 and TRBJ1-5, is DVKVTQSSRYLVKRTGEKVFLECVQDMDHENMFWYRQDPGLGLRLIYFSYDVKMKEKGDIPEGYSVSREKKERFSLILESASTNQTSMYLCASHLRQTYSNQPQHFGDGTRLSIL.

For the CDR3, the DNA is TGTGCCAGCAGGGACCCTCGGACATCCTCCTACGAGCAGTACTTC. Its protein product is CASRDPRTSSYEQYF. V gene TRBV2 combines with J gene TRBJ2-7; a weak D match, TRBD1 (5 bases). The CDR3 is 15 residues long. V dropped 6 bases and J dropped 0 bases, with 15 bases sitting between them. Germline values: CDR1 SNHLY, CDR2 FYNNEI. Complete variable domain (other parts from reference TRBV2 and TRBJ2-7): EPEVTQTPSHQVTQMGQEVILRCVPISNHLYFYWYRQILGQKVEFLVSFYNNEISEKSEIFDDQFSVERPDGSNFTLKIRSTKLEDSAMYFCASRDPRTSSYEQYFGPGTRLTVT.

The chain joins TRBV6-5 to TRBJ1-5, with a weak D call TRBD1 (5 bases). The ends were cut back, 8 bases at V and 0 bases at J, with 11 bases in the middle. Germline V gives CDR1 MNHEY, CDR2 SVGAGI. There are 14 residues in the CDR3. CDR3 nucleotides: TGTGCCAGCGGGGCGGGGGATAGCAATCAGCCCCAGCATTTT. It encodes CASGAGDSNQPQHF.

The rearrangement links TRBV6-6 to TRBJ2-1; TRBD2 aligns across 9 bases. Germline V gene data show CDR1 as MNHNY and CDR2 as SVGAGI (reference sequence). CDR3 length equals 14 residues. V shed 8 bases and J 10 bases; nucleotides not matched to a gene: 12. CDR3 residues: CASDPGLALGEQFF. DNA of the CDR3: TGTGCCAGCGATCCGGGACTAGCCTTGGGAGAGCAGTTCTTC.

The chain uses TRBV7-2 and TRBJ1-1, with no clear D. The germline CDR1 and CDR2 sequences are SGHTA and FQGNSA. CDR3 length: 13 amino acids. V dropped 0 bases and J dropped 6 bases, with 8 bases sitting between them. The DNA for the CDR3 is TGTGCCAGCAGCTTAGCGAGGGCTCCTGAAGCTTTCTTT. Translated, it gives CASSLARAPEAFF.

This chain uses TRBV20-1 with TRBJ2-5; D is ambiguous. The CDR3 is 11 residues long. Per the germline V gene, CDR1 is DFQATT and CDR2 is SNEGSKA (reference sequence). The ends were cut back, 5 bases at V and 0 bases at J, with 4 bases in the middle. The CDR3: CSAEYQETQYF. The CDR3 region has the DNA TGCAGTGCTGAGTACCAAGAGACCCAGTACTTC.